Following are 22 T cell receptor beta chains from one sample sequenced in a study of technical replicates of blood from four donors. The protocol was immunoSEQ multiplex PCR, while the TCRdb copy is restricted to in-frame clones and leaves out a portion. The sample has 55,000 to 60,000 clones, 93% seen once. Sequenced input: PBMCs. The receptors were sampled from a human donor in good health. Some clones in this sample may be carry-over from other donors' samples.

The rearrangement links TRBV19 to TRBJ2-3; a possible D gene is TRBD2 (7 bases). The germline V gene encodes CDR1 LNHDA and CDR2 SQIVND (reference sequence). V was trimmed by 6 bases and J by 9 bases, leaving 19 bases between them. The CDR3 spans 14 residues. The CDR3 here is CASRKTGGPLTQYF. The CDR3 bases are TGTGCCAGTAGAAAAACGGGGGGCCCCCTGACGCAGTATTTT.

V and J are TRBV18 and TRBJ1-2; 7 bases are shared with TRBD1. V trimming: 3 bases; J trimming: 0 bases; junction bases outside the gene matches: 7. Germline lookup yields CDR1 KGHSH and CDR2 LQKENI. The CDR3 has 16 amino acids. CDR3 in amino acids: CASSPWTGTANYGYTF. CDR3 sequence (DNA): TGTGCCAGCTCACCGTGGACCGGGACAGCTAACTATGGCTACACCTTC. Filled out from reference TRBV18 and TRBJ1-2, the complete variable domain reads NAGVMQNPRHLVRRRGQEARLRCSPMKGHSHVYWYRQLPEEGLKFMVYLQKENIIDESGMPKERFSAEFPKEGPSILRIQQVVRGDSAAYFCASSPWTGTANYGYTFGSGTRLTVV.

CDR3 coding DNA: TGTGCCAGCAGCTCCGAACAGGGGGCTTCTGGAAACACCATATATTTT. It specifies CASSSEQGASGNTIYF. The genes are TRBV7-8 and TRBJ1-3, with 9 bases fitting TRBD1. The germline V gene has CDR1 SGHVS and CDR2 FQNEAQ. The V and J ends lost 4 bases and 1 base, in that order; junction bases with no gene match: 5. CDR3 size: 16 residues.

The chain joins TRBV6-4 to TRBJ2-2; TRBD2 might be the D (6 bases). V was clipped by 3 bases and J by 5 bases, with 13 bases between them. Germline values: CDR1 MRHNA, CDR2 SNTAGT. The CDR3 spans 15 residues. The DNA of the CDR3 is TGTGCCAGCAGTGAGGGGGGTCGAGGAACCGGGGAGCTGTTTTTT. Translated: CASSEGGRGTGELFF.

The rearrangement uses TRBV5-1 and TRBJ2-7; 11 bases are shared with TRBD2. The V gene's germline CDR1 is SGHRS and CDR2 YFSETQ. This CDR3 is 14 amino acids long. V lost 1 base, J lost 4 bases, and 1 base stayed unmatched. CDR3 protein: CASSLTSGGYEQYF. CDR3 DNA sequence: TGCGCCAGCAGCTTGACTAGCGGGGGTTACGAGCAGTACTTC.

This clone ranks as medium-sized. Compared with germline, one end of the junction differs, possibly owing to a read error. V and J are TRBV6-4 and TRBJ2-1; D call uncertain. Germline lookup yields CDR1 MRHNA and CDR2 SNTAGT. CDR3 size: 14 residues. The CDR3 DNA reads TGTGCCAGCAGTGACGGGCTATCCTCCAATGAGCAGTTCTTC. It is translated as CASSDGLSSNEQFF.

The J gene is TRBJ2-7, the V gene TRBV7-3; 9 nucleotides match TRBD2. Trimming at V came to 2 bases and at J to 0 bases, leaving 8 bases not matched to a gene. The CDR3 is 17 amino acids. Per germline, CDR1 SGHTA and CDR2 FQGTGA. The CDR3 sequence is CASSLLVLAGSSYEQYF. The CDR3 DNA follows: TGTGCCAGCAGCTTATTGGTTCTAGCGGGGAGCTCCTACGAGCAGTACTTC.

The V and J genes are TRBV5-1 and TRBJ2-7; 9 bases are shared with TRBD1. Germline CDR1 is SGHRS and CDR2 is YFSETQ. This CDR3 has 14 amino acids. The V segment lost 4 bases and the J segment 3 bases; nucleotides outside the gene matches: 5. The CDR3: CASSRTGENYEQYF. CDR3 coding DNA: TGCGCCAGCAGCCGGACAGGGGAAAACTACGAGCAGTACTTC.

This chain uses TRBV4-1 with TRBJ2-6; D remains unclear. Looked up from germline, CDR1 is MGHRA and CDR2 is YSYEKL. V lost 4 bases to trimming and J lost 3 bases, with 13 bases between them. The length of the CDR3 is 16 residues. DNA of the CDR3: TGCGCCAGCAGCCCTTCACCAGGTGGTGGGGCCAACGTCCTGACTTTC. It translates to CASSPSPGGGANVLTF.

V is TRBV5-1 and J is TRBJ1-3; D is undetermined. Trimming stripped 5 bases from V and 4 bases from J, with 10 bases between. CDR1 and CDR2 from the germline V gene are SGHRS and YFSETQ. The CDR3 loop spans 13 amino acids. As DNA, the CDR3 is TGCGCCAGCAGTCTGAGCACCGGAAACACCATATATTTT. Its protein is CASSLSTGNTIYF.

The rearrangement uses TRBV9 and TRBJ2-7, with 7 positions matching TRBD2. This CDR3 has 14 amino acids. From germline, CDR1 is SGDLS and CDR2 YYNGEE. J was trimmed by 2 bases and V by 1 base; bases with no gene match: 3. In DNA, the CDR3 is TGTGCCAGCAGCGTACTAGCGGAACCCTACGAGCAGTACTTC. It is translated as CASSVLAEPYEQYF.

The V gene is TRBV5-6, the J gene TRBJ1-4; TRBD1 aligns across 7 bases. CDR3 length equals 13 residues. The germline gives CDR1 SGHDT, CDR2 YYEEEE. V lost 4 bases, J lost 13 bases, and 10 bases stayed unmatched. This CDR3 reads CASSERQGLRLFF. DNA for the CDR3: TGTGCCAGCAGCGAGAGACAGGGTCTTCGACTGTTTTTT.

The chain joins TRBV6-6 to TRBJ1-2, with a tentative D call TRBD1 (6 bases). This CDR3 comprises 16 residues. Germline V gives CDR1 MNHNY, CDR2 SVGAGI (reference sequence). V was shortened by 0 bases and J by 6 bases, with 17 bases between the two germline ends. The CDR3 loop is CASSYSMGTPLNGYTF. For the CDR3, the DNA is TGTGCCAGCAGTTACTCGATGGGGACACCTTTAAATGGCTACACCTTC.

Only a few counts were recorded for this clone. The rearrangement joins TRBV7-2 to TRBJ2-2, with 7 bases aligning to TRBD1. The CDR3 has 16 amino acids. CDR1 is SGHTA and CDR2 is FQGNSA in the germline V gene. Germline trimming cut 4 bases from V and 1 base from J; bases unmatched to any gene: 6. The CDR3 protein is CASSSSTGRNTGELFF. CDR3 nucleotides: TGTGCCAGCAGCTCGTCGACAGGGAGGAACACCGGGGAGCTGTTTTTT.

In DNA form, the CDR3 reads TGTGCCAGCAGTGTAAGAGACAGGGATACCGAGCAGTACTTC. The encoded protein is CASSVRDRDTEQYF. The V call is TRBV2, the J call TRBJ2-7; TRBD1 agrees at 7 bases. Germline loops: CDR1 SNHLY, CDR2 FYNNEI. The CDR3 totals 14 residues. J gave up 6 bases and V 4 bases, and 9 bases lay outside the gene matches.

The chain uses TRBV18 and TRBJ1-3, with D hard to call. Germline V CDR1 and CDR2: KGHSH, LQKENI. Trimming took 8 bases from V and 7 from J, leaving 15 bases between them. The CDR3 sequence is 13 residues long. The CDR3 DNA reads as TGTGCCAGCACTCGTCCGGGGTCGAACACCATATATTTT. Amino acid sequence: CASTRPGSNTIYF.

V usage is TRBV7-2 and J usage is TRBJ1-5, with 8 positions matching TRBD1. The CDR3 runs 16 residues. Germline V lookup: CDR1 SGHTA, CDR2 FQGNSA. With 3 bases clipped from V and 1 base from J, the junction kept 5 bases outside the gene matches. The CDR3 sequence: CASSFFGQGSNQPQHF. In DNA form, the CDR3 reads TGTGCCAGCAGCTTTTTTGGACAGGGAAGCAATCAGCCCCAGCATTTT.

This rearrangement joins TRBV4-3 to TRBJ2-2; 11 nucleotides align to TRBD2. From germline, CDR1 is LGHNA and CDR2 YSLEER. The CDR3 is 18 residues long. V lost 4 bases, J lost 2 bases, and 9 bases stayed unmatched. DNA of the CDR3: TGCGCCAGCAGCCGAACCACTAGCGGGGGACCAAACACCGGGGAGCTGTTTTTT. Residues: CASSRTTSGGPNTGELFF.

The V gene is TRBV6-1, the J gene TRBJ2-7; 8 bases align to TRBD2. Trimming at V came to 8 bases and at J to 4 bases, leaving 7 bases not matched to a gene. CDR3 size: 13 residues. Germline V gene data show CDR1 as MNHNS and CDR2 as SASEGT. The CDR3 sequence is CASAREGVYEQYF. In DNA form, the CDR3 reads TGTGCCAGCGCACGGGAGGGTGTTTACGAGCAGTACTTC.

The rearrangement joins TRBV4-2 to TRBJ1-6, with D perhaps matching TRBD1 (6 bases). Trimming took 0 bases from V and 6 from J, leaving 9 bases between them. The CDR3 length is 15 residues. Germline CDR1 LGHNA, CDR2 YNFKEQ. This chain's CDR3 is CASSQDGGSNSPLHF. The CDR3 DNA sequence: TGTGCCAGCAGCCAAGATGGGGGCAGTAATTCACCCCTCCACTTT.

This clone occurred once. The chain employs TRBV5-4 and TRBJ2-5, with TRBD2 matching 9 bases. Germline V gene data show CDR1 as SGHNT and CDR2 as YYREEE (reference sequence). The CDR3 runs 15 residues. The V and J ends lost 2 bases and 1 base, in that order; junction bases with no gene match: 3. CDR3 sequence (DNA): TGTGCCAGCAGCTTAATAGCGGGAGTCCAAGAGACCCAGTACTTC. Protein: CASSLIAGVQETQYF.

This clone was seen a handful of times. The chain couples TRBV7-9 to TRBJ2-7; D possibly corresponds to TRBD2 (5 bases). Germline CDR1 reads SEHNR; CDR2 reads FQNEAQ (reference sequence). The CDR3 has 15 residues. With 3 bases removed from V and 0 bases from J, the gap between germline ends came to 12 bases. In DNA, the CDR3 is TGTGCCAGCAGCTTCCCAGGACTGAGCTCCTACGAGCAGTACTTC. It codes for CASSFPGLSSYEQYF.